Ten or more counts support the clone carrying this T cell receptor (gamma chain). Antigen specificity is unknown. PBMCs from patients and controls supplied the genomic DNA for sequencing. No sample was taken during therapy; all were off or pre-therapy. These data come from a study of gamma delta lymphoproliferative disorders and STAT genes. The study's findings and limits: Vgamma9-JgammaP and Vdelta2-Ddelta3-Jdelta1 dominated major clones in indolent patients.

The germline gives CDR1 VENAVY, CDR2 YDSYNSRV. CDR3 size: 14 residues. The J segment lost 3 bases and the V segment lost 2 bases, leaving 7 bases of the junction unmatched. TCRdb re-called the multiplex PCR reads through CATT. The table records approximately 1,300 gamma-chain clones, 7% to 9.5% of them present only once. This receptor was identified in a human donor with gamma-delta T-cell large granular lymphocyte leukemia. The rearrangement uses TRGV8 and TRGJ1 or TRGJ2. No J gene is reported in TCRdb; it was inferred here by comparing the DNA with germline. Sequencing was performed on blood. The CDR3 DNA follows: TGTGCCACCTGGGATATGGAGGCTTATTATAAGAAACTCTTT. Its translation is CATWDMEAYYKKLF.